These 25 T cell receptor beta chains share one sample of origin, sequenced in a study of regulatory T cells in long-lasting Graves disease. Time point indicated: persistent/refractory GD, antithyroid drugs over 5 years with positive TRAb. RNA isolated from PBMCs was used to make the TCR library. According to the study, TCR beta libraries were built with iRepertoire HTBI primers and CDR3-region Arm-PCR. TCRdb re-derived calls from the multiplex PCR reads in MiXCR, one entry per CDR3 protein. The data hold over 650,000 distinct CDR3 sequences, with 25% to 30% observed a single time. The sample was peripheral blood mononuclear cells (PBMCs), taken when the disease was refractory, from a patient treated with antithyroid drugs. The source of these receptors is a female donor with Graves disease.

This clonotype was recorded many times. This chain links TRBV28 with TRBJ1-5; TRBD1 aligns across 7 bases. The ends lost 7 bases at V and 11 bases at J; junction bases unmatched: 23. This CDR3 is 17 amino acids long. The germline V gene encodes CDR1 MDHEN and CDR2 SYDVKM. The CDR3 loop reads CASIGRRGRDIRGAQHF. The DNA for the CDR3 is TGTGCCAGCATTGGGCGGAGGGGGCGCGACATTAGAGGAGCCCAGCATTTT.

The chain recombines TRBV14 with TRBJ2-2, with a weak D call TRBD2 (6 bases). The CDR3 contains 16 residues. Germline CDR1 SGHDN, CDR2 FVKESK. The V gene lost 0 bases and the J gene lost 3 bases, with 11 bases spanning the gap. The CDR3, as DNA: TGTGCCAGCAGCCAAGACAGGAGGGCCGACACCGGGGAGCTGTTTTTT. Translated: CASSQDRRADTGELFF.

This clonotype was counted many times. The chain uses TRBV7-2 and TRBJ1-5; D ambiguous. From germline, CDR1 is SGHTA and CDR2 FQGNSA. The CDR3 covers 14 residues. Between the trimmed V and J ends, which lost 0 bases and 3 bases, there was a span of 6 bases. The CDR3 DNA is TGTGCCAGCAGCTTAGCACTTAACAATCAGCCCCAGCATTTT. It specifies CASSLALNNQPQHF. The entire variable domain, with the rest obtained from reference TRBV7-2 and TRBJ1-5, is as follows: GAGVSQSPSNKVTEKGKDVELRCDPISGHTALYWYRQSLGQGLEFLIYFQGNSAPDKSGLPSDRFSAERTGGSVSTLTIQRTQQEDSAVYLCASSLALNNQPQHFGDGTRLSIL.

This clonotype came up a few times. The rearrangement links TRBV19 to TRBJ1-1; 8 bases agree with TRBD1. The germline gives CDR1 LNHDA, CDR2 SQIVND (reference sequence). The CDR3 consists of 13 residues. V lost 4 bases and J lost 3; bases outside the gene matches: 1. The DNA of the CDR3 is TGTGCCAGTAGTAGACAGGGGTACACTGAAGCTTTCTTT. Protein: CASSRQGYTEAFF.

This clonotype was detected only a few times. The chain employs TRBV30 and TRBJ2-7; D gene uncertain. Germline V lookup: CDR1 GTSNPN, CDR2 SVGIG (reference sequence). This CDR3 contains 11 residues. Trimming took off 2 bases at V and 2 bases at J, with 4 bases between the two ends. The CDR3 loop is CAWSIAYEQYF. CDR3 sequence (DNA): TGTGCCTGGAGTATAGCCTACGAGCAGTACTTC. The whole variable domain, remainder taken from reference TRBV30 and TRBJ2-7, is SQTIHQWPATLVQPVGSPLSLECTVEGTSNPNLYWYRQAAGRGLQLLFYSVGIGQISSEVPQNLSASRPQDRQFILSSKKLLLSDSGFYLCAWSIAYEQYFGPGTRLTVT.

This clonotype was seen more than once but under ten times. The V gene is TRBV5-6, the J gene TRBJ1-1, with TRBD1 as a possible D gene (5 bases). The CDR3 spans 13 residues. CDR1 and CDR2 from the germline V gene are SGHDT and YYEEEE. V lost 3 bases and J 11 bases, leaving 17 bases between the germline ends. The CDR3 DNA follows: TGTGCCAGCAGCTACGGACACGGGGGACGCGCTTTCTTT. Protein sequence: CASSYGHGGRAFF.

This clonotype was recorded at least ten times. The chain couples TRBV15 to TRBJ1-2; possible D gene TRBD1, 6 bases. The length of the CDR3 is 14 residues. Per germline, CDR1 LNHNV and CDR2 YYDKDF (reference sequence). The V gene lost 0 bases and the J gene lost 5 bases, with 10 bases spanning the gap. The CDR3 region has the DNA TGTGCCACCAGCAGAGAACAGGGCCGATATGGCTACACCTTC. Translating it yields CATSREQGRYGYTF. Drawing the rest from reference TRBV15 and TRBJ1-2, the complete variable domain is DAMVIQNPRYQVTQFGKPVTLSCSQTLNHNVMYWYQQKSSQAPKLLFHYYDKDFNNEADTPDNFQSRRPNTSFCFLDIRSPGLGDTAMYLCATSREQGRYGYTFGSGTRLTVV.

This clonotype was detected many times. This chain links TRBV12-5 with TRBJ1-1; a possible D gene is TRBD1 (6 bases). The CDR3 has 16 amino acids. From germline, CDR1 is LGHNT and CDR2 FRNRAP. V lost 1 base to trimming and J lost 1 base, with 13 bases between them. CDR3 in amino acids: CASGLDNRAWNTEAFF. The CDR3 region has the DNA TGTGCTAGTGGTTTGGACAACAGGGCTTGGAACACTGAAGCTTTCTTT.

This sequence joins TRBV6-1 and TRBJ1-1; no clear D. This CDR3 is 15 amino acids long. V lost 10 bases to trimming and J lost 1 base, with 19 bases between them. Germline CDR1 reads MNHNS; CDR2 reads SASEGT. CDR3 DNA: TGTGCCACTACGAACGTATGGCCCCCGAACACTGAAGCTTTCTTT. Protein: CATTNVWPPNTEAFF.

The CDR3 sequence: CASKVGAGTYEQYF. CDR3 in DNA: TGTGCCAGCAAGGTCGGTGCAGGGACCTACGAGCAGTACTTC. The chain links TRBV6-1 to TRBJ2-7, with D maybe TRBD1 (5 bases). Germline-derived CDR1 and CDR2 are MNHNS and SASEGT. The germline V and J ends were trimmed by 7 bases and 2 bases, with 15 bases remaining between them. CDR3 size: 14 residues.

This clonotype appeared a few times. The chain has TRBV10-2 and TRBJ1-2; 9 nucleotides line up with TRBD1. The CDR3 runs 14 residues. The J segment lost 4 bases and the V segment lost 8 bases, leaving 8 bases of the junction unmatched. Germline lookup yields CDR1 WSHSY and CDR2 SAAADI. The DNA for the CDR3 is TGCGCCAGCGCCCGGGACAGGGACCGCTATGGCTACACCTTC. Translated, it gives CASARDRDRYGYTF.

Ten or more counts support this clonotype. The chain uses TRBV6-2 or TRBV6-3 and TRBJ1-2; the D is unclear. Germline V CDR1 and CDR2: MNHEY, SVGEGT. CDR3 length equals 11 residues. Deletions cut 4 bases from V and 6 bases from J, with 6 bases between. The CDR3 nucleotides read TGTGCCAGCAGTTCCGGGGATGGCTACACCTTC. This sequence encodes CASSSGDGYTF.

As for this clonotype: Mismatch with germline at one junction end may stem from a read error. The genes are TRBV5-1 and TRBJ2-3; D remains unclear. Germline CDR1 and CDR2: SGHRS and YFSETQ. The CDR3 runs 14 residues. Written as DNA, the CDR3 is TGCGCCGGCAGTCGCTCATCTAGCACAGATACGCAGTATTTT. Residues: CAGSRSSSTDTQYF.

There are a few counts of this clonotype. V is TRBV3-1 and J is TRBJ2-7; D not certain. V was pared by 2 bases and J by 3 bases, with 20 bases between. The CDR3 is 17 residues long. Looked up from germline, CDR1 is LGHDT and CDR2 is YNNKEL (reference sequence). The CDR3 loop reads CASSQRPLGARHYEQYF. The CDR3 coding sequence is TGTGCCAGCAGCCAAAGACCGCTAGGAGCGAGACACTACGAGCAGTACTTC.

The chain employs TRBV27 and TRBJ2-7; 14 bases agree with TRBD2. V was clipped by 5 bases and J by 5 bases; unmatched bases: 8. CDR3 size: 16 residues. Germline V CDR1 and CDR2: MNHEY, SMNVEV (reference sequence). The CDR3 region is CASSGGLAGAYHEQYF. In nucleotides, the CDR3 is TGTGCCAGCAGTGGGGGACTAGCGGGAGCGTACCACGAGCAGTACTTC.

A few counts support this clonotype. The CDR3 sequence: CSARGRFSGNTIYF. DNA for the CDR3: TGCAGTGCTAGGGGGCGGTTCTCTGGAAACACCATATATTTT. V is TRBV20-1 and J is TRBJ1-3; D might be TRBD1 (5 bases). Deletions cut 3 bases from V and 0 bases from J, with 9 bases between. CDR1 DFQATT and CDR2 SNEGSKA come from the germline V gene (reference sequence). This CDR3 region has 14 residues.

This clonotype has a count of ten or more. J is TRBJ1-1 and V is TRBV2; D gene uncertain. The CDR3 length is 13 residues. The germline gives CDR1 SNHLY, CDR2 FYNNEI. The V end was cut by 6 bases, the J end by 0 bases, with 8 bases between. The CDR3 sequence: CASRTTLNTEAFF. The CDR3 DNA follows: TGTGCCAGCAGGACGACATTGAACACTGAAGCTTTCTTT.

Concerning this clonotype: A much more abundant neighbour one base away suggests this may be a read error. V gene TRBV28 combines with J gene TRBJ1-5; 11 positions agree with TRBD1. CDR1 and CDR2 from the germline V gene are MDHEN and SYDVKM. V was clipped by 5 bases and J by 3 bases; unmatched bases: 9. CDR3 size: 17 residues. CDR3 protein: CASSLTGTGGNNQPQHF. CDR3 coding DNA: TGTGCCAGCAGTCTCACCGGGACAGGGGGTAACAATCAGCCCCAGCATTTT.

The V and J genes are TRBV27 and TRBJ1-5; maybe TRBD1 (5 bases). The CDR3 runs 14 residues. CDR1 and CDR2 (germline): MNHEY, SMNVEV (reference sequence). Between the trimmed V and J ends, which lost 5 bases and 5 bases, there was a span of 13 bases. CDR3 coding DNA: TGTGCCAGCAGTCCAAGGAGGGGAGATCAGCCCCAGCATTTT. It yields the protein CASSPRRGDQPQHF.

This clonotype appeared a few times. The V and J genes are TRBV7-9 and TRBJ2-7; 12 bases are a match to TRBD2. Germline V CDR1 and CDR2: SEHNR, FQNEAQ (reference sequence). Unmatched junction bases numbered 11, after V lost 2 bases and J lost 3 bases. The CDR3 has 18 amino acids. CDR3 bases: TGTGCCAGCAGCTTAATGGGTACAGGACTAGCGGGGTTCTACGAGCAGTACTTC. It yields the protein CASSLMGTGLAGFYEQYF.

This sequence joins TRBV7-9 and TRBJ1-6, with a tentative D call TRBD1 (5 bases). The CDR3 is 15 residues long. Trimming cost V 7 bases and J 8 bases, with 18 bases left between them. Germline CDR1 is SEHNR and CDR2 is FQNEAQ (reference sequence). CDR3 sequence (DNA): TGTGCCAGCACCACTCTTGGGCCGGGGGATTCACCCCTCCACTTT. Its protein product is CASTTLGPGDSPLHF.

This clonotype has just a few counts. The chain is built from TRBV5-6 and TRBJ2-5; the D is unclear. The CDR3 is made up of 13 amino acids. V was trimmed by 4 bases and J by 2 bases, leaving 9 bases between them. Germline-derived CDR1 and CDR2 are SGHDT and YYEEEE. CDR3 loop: CASSPESQETQYF. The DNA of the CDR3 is TGTGCCAGCAGCCCTGAAAGTCAAGAGACCCAGTACTTC. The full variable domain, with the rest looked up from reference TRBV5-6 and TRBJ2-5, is DAGVTQSPTHLIKTRGQQVTLRCSPKSGHDTVSWYQQALGQGPQFIFQYYEEEERQRGNFPDRFSGHQFPNYSSELNVNALLLGDSALYLCASSPESQETQYFGPGTRLLVL.

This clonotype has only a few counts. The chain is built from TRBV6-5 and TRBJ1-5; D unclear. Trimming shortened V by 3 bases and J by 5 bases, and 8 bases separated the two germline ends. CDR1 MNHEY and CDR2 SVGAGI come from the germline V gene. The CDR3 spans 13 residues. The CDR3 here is CASSYAPDQPQHF. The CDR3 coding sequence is TGTGCCAGCAGTTATGCGCCGGATCAGCCCCAGCATTTT.

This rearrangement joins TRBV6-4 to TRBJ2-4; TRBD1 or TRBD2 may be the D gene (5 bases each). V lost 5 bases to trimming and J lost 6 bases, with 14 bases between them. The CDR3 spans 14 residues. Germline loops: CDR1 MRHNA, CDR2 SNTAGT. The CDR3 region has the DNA TGTGCCAGCAGTAACCGGGACGGTGTAAACATTCAGTACTTC. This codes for CASSNRDGVNIQYF.

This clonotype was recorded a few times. The CDR3, as DNA: TGCGCCAGCAGCTTAAACTTACAGGACCCCAACTATGGCTACACCTTC. Encoded protein: CASSLNLQDPNYGYTF. The chain joins TRBV5-1 to TRBJ1-2, with a weak D call TRBD1 (5 bases). CDR3 length equals 16 residues. The germline V gene encodes CDR1 SGHRS and CDR2 YFSETQ. Trimming stripped 2 bases from V and 2 bases from J, with 16 bases between.